The 16 T cell receptor beta chains in this list originate from one sample, sequenced in a study of blood T cell repertoires in COVID-19. TCRdb's copy holds only in-frame clones and misses some; the assay was immunoSEQ multiplex PCR. This sample carries about 400,000 clones, around 87% of them seen once, and the ten largest clones take around 0.95%. The specimen sequenced was PBMCs or T cells enriched from blood (not recorded which). These receptors were collected from a woman aged 25 to 39 with acute COVID-19.

V is TRBV27 and J is TRBJ2-7; D is undetermined. The V and J ends lost 5 bases and 4 bases respectively, with 12 bases between them. This CDR3 is 13 amino acids long. The germline CDR1 and CDR2 sequences are MNHEY and SMNVEV (reference sequence). The DNA of the CDR3 is TGTGCCAGCAGTGGGCGAACAGCTTACGAGCAGTACTTC. Encoded protein: CASSGRTAYEQYF.

The chain uses TRBV2 and TRBJ1-2; the match to TRBD1 covers 12 bases. The CDR3 consists of 14 residues. V was clipped by 10 bases and J by 7 bases; unmatched bases: 10. CDR1 and CDR2 (germline): SNHLY, FYNNEI. CDR3 sequence (DNA): TGTGCCATCCTCCGGGACAGGGGGCGCGTTGGCTACACCTTC. This sequence encodes CAILRDRGRVGYTF.

V gene TRBV12-3 or TRBV12-4 combines with J gene TRBJ1-1; D is uncertain. This CDR3 region has 13 residues. V was shortened by 5 bases and J by 5 bases, with 12 bases between the two germline ends. The CDR3 DNA is TGTGCCAGCAGTAGCCAGACGAGGACTGAAGCTTTCTTT. Amino acids: CASSSQTRTEAFF.

V usage is TRBV6-5 and J usage is TRBJ2-5; 8 bases line up with TRBD1. Germline values: CDR1 MNHEY, CDR2 SVGAGI. The junction had 10 bases not matched to a gene; V was cut back by 2 bases and J by 5 bases. This CDR3 comprises 16 residues. CDR3 DNA: TGTGCCAGCAGTTACGGACGGGGACAGGCTTGGGAGACCCAGTACTTC. Its translation is CASSYGRGQAWETQYF.

J is TRBJ2-2 and V is TRBV25-1; D uncertain. The CDR3 has 13 amino acids. The germline gives CDR1 MGHDK, CDR2 SYGVNS. The V end lost 5 bases, the J end lost 8 bases, and 12 bases lay between the germline ends. The CDR3 coding sequence is TGTGCCAGCAGTTTAAAATCTACGGGGGAGCTGTTTTTT. As protein: CASSLKSTGELFF.

This clone has just one count. The chain links TRBV5-5 to TRBJ2-7; 7 positions agree with TRBD1. The germline V gene encodes CDR1 SGHKS and CDR2 YYEKEE (reference sequence). The trim removed 6 bases at V and 1 base at J, leaving 4 bases unmatched. The CDR3 spans 13 residues. The CDR3 protein is CASTGQESYEQYF. The CDR3 bases are TGTGCCAGCACCGGACAGGAGTCCTACGAGCAGTACTTC. The whole variable domain, remainder taken from reference TRBV5-5 and TRBJ2-7, is DAGVTQSPTHLIKTRGQQVTLRCSPISGHKSVSWYQQVLGQGPQFIFQYYEKEERGRGNFPDRFSARQFPNYSSELNVNALLLGDSALYLCASTGQESYEQYFGPGTRLTVT.

The CDR3, as DNA: TGTGCCTACCGCCGGGGGGAAGAAAAACTGTTTTTT. Translated, it gives CAYRRGEEKLFF. V gene TRBV30 combines with J gene TRBJ1-4, with D perhaps TRBD1 (5 bases). The CDR3 has 12 residues. Germline V CDR1 and CDR2: GTSNPN, SVGIG (reference sequence). The V and J ends lost 7 bases and 8 bases respectively, with 14 bases between them.

This chain links TRBV24-1 with TRBJ2-1; 11 nucleotides line up with TRBD2. Germline lookup yields CDR1 KGHDR and CDR2 SFDVKD. CDR3 size: 16 residues. V lost 4 bases to trimming and J lost 5 bases; unmatched junction nucleotides: 6. CDR3: CATSDLLAGGNNEQFF. In DNA, the CDR3 is TGTGCCACCAGTGACCTCCTAGCGGGGGGCAACAATGAGCAGTTCTTC.

J is TRBJ2-7 and V is TRBV1; the table gives TRBD1 as D, unverified against the DNA. TRBV1 is designated a pseudogene. The CDR3 runs to 15 residues. Here the CDR3 reads CTSSQDSRQAYEQYF. The CDR3 nucleotides are TGCACCAGCAGCCAAGATAGTCGCCAGGCCTACGAGCAGTACTTC.

This sequence joins TRBV7-3 and TRBJ1-1; D unresolved. Trimming took 1 base from V and 3 from J, leaving 6 bases between them. Per germline, CDR1 SGHTA and CDR2 FQGTGA. The CDR3 has 13 residues. The CDR3 is CASSLISDTEAFF. CDR3 DNA sequence: TGTGCCAGCAGCTTAATATCCGACACTGAAGCTTTCTTT.

The sample holds a few counts of this clone. The chain joins TRBV15 to TRBJ1-1, with a tentative D call TRBD1 (6 bases). The CDR3 is made up of 14 amino acids. V was clipped by 5 bases and J by 8 bases, with 18 bases between them. Germline V lookup: CDR1 LNHNV, CDR2 YYDKDF (reference sequence). In DNA, the CDR3 is TGTGCCACCAGCTTGCCCGACAGGAACAACGAAGCTTTCTTT. This encodes CATSLPDRNNEAFF.

J is TRBJ2-5 and V is TRBV5-1; 8 positions agree with TRBD2. This CDR3 is 16 amino acids long. After removal of 7 bases from V and 5 bases from J, the junction contained 16 bases not matched to a gene. From germline, CDR1 is SGHRS and CDR2 YFSETQ. In nucleotides, the CDR3 is TGCGCCAGCGCTCTAGGGACTAGAGCGGGATGGGAGACCCAGTACTTC. Its protein product is CASALGTRAGWETQYF. Full variable domain (rest looked up from reference TRBV5-1 and TRBJ2-5): KAGVTQTPRYLIKTRGQQVTLSCSPISGHRSVSWYQQTPGQGLQFLFEYFSETQRNKGNFPGRFSGRQFSNSRSEMNVSTLELGDSALYLCASALGTRAGWETQYFGPGTRLLVL.

V and J are TRBV30 and TRBJ1-3; D might be TRBD1 (6 bases). This CDR3 is 11 amino acids long. CDR1 GTSNPN and CDR2 SVGIG come from the germline V gene (reference sequence). V dropped 1 base and J dropped 11 bases, with 9 bases sitting between them. CDR3 sequence (DNA): TGTGCCTGGAGTGACAGGGTGTCCATATATTTT. Translating gives CAWSDRVSIYF.

V usage is TRBV6-5 and J usage is TRBJ1-2; tentative D call: TRBD1 (5 bases). V was trimmed by 6 bases and J by 6 bases, leaving 17 bases between them. Germline CDR1 is MNHEY and CDR2 is SVGAGI. CDR3 length equals 14 residues. In nucleotides, the CDR3 is TGTGCCAGCAGACAACCCCAGGGCCTGCATGGCTACACCTTC. Amino acid sequence: CASRQPQGLHGYTF.

The V call is TRBV7-9, the J call TRBJ1-2, with D possibly matching TRBD1 (6 bases). The CDR3 extends over 16 amino acids. Looked up from germline, CDR1 is SEHNR and CDR2 is FQNEAQ (reference sequence). Trimming removed 4 bases from V and 6 bases from J, with 21 bases in between. CDR3 loop: CASSYSSDRRGDGYTF. For the CDR3, the DNA is TGTGCCAGCAGCTACAGTTCCGACAGGCGAGGGGATGGCTACACCTTC. The variable domain in full, completed from reference TRBV7-9 and TRBJ1-2, reads DTGVSQNPRHKITKRGQNVTFRCDPISEHNRLYWYRQTLGQGPEFLTYFQNEAQLEKSRLLSDRFSAERPKGSFSTLEIQRTEQGDSAMYLCASSYSSDRRGDGYTFGSGTRLTVV.

The chain employs TRBV6-6 and TRBJ1-2, with 8 bases that match TRBD1. CDR1 is MNHNY, CDR2 SVGAGI, per germline (reference sequence). CDR3 length equals 13 residues. V dropped 6 bases and J dropped 7; count of bases not matched to a gene: 7. Here the CDR3 DNA reads TGTGCCAGCAGCTTTGGACAGGGTGGTGGCTACACCTTC. Translation: CASSFGQGGGYTF.